The present T cell receptor beta chain was sequenced within a study of graft-versus-host responses after intestinal transplantation. Overall study context: Anti-thymocyte globulin induction, then tacrolimus and steroids for around 3 years, went to all recipients.

Sequenced by immunoSEQ multiplex PCR; TCRdb stores in-frame clones only, minus some. The top ten clones hold under 1.5% of a sample with 99,000 or so clones, 86% of them seen once. On this clone itself: Its specificity is unknown.

The study, taken as a whole, reports: In patients with graft-donor T cell macrochimerism, allograft graft-versus-host to host-versus-graft clonal ratios were high. Some GvH clones were seen earlier in gut or blood, suggesting intestinal origin.

The CDR3 extends over 15 amino acids. V was pared by 2 bases and J by 8 bases, with 15 bases between. Germline V gene sequence: CDR1 SEHNR, CDR2 FQNEAQ (reference sequence). Sequenced here: PBMCs, sampled 255 days after intestinal transplant. The source of this sequence is a human patient who received an intestinal transplant, so some T cells may come from the graft donor. This chain joins TRBV7-9 and TRBJ1-4, with D perhaps matching TRBD1 (5 bases). The CDR3 is CASSLNMRGWEKLFF. In nucleotides, the CDR3 is TGTGCCAGCAGCTTAAATATGAGGGGATGGGAAAAACTGTTTTTT.